Listed here are 31 T cell receptor beta chains from one sample, sequenced in a study of vaccination effects on CD4 cells after COVID-19. Assay: immunoSEQ multiplex PCR; the TCRdb copy retains only in-frame clones and omits some. The table records roughly 41,000 clones, 65% to 75% of them present only once. The antigens of these receptors remain unknown. Antigen-specific CD4+ T cells were expanded (with viral peptide pools) by the ViraFEST assay ahead of sequencing. Scientists isolated CD4+ T cells after an approximately 10-day culture period ended. Participants were vaccinated with two doses of either the BNT162b2 or mRNA-1273 vaccine. Here the sequenced sample was CD4+ T cells from PBMCs cultured with HCoV-OC43 spike peptides, taken after COVID-19 vaccination. As to subset: HCoV-OC43 spike overlapping peptide pool stimulation. All receptors derive from a human donor who received a COVID-19 vaccine.

The rearrangement links TRBV7-2 to TRBJ2-7, with 7 bases lining up with TRBD1. This CDR3 region has 15 residues. The germline V gene encodes CDR1 SGHTA and CDR2 FQGNSA. The ends lost 0 bases at V and 5 bases at J; junction bases unmatched: 7. CDR3 in amino acids: CASSLAGQSFHEQYF. The DNA of the CDR3 is TGTGCCAGCAGCTTAGCGGGACAGTCGTTTCACGAGCAGTACTTC.

The chain couples TRBV30 to TRBJ2-2; 8 bases map to TRBD1. The CDR3 has 15 residues. V shed 7 bases, J shed 1 base, and the junction held 8 bases outside the gene matches. Germline V gene sequence: CDR1 GTSNPN, CDR2 SVGIG (reference sequence). CDR3 sequence (DNA): TGTGCCTCCGCGAGGGGGACAGGGAACACCGGGGAGCTGTTTTTT. As protein: CASARGTGNTGELFF.

The chain links TRBV6-5 to TRBJ1-5, with a possible D match to TRBD1 (5 bases). The CDR3 is 12 amino acids. The germline V gene has CDR1 MNHEY and CDR2 SVGAGI. V shed 8 bases and J shed 5 bases, with 10 bases lying between them. DNA for the CDR3: TGTGCCAGCGGGGACCCCTATCAGCCCCAGCATTTT. Protein sequence: CASGDPYQPQHF.

The J gene is TRBJ1-4, the V gene TRBV19; 8 bases are shared with TRBD1. J lost 0 bases, V lost 5 bases, and 11 bases had no gene match. Germline values: CDR1 LNHDA, CDR2 SQIVND (reference sequence). The CDR3 totals 18 residues. The CDR3 spells CASSSFRGLDTTNEKLFF. The CDR3 DNA reads TGTGCCAGTAGTTCCTTCAGGGGGCTAGATACAACTAATGAAAAACTGTTTTTT.

The table lists this clone with a count of one. The chain carries TRBV27 and TRBJ2-3; tentatively, D is TRBD1 or TRBD2 (5 bases each). The CDR3 runs to 15 residues. Germline V lookup: CDR1 MNHEY, CDR2 SMNVEV (reference sequence). V shed 6 bases and J shed 5 bases, with 18 bases lying between them. CDR3 loop: CASRPDSRRGDTQYF. CDR3 nucleotide sequence: TGTGCCAGCAGACCCGACAGCCGTCGGGGAGATACGCAGTATTTT.

This rearrangement joins TRBV5-1 to TRBJ2-6, with D possibly matching TRBD2 (5 bases). The CDR3 runs to 14 residues. Germline V CDR1 and CDR2: SGHRS, YFSETQ. The V end was cut by 3 bases, the J end by 2 bases, with 6 bases between. CDR3 residues: CASSSGAGANVLTF. DNA of the CDR3: TGCGCCAGCAGCTCCGGGGCTGGGGCCAACGTCCTGACTTTC.

V is TRBV2 and J is TRBJ1-5; D not resolved. The CDR3 sequence is 17 residues long. Germline V gene sequence: CDR1 SNHLY, CDR2 FYNNEI. With 0 bases removed from V and 1 base from J, the gap between germline ends came to 13 bases. CDR3 residues: CASSEASWRMSNQPQHF. The DNA of the CDR3 is TGTGCCAGCAGTGAAGCGAGTTGGAGGATGAGCAATCAGCCCCAGCATTTT.

The chain combines TRBV30 with TRBJ1-1; a weak D match, TRBD1 (6 bases). The V end was cut by 0 bases, the J end by 4 bases, with 12 bases between. CDR1 and CDR2 (germline): GTSNPN, SVGIG (reference sequence). The CDR3 length is 14 residues. CDR3 protein: CAWSVGGTSTEAFF. In nucleotides, the CDR3 is TGTGCCTGGAGTGTAGGGGGGACGAGCACTGAAGCTTTCTTT.

This clone appeared a few times. The V gene is TRBV10-3, the J gene TRBJ2-5; weak D call: TRBD1 (5 bases). CDR3 length: 13 amino acids. Germline V gene lookup returns CDR1 ENHRY and CDR2 SYGVKD. Trimming took 5 bases from V and 3 from J, leaving 10 bases between them. CDR3 sequence reads: CAISTQGKETQYF. In nucleotides, the CDR3 is TGTGCCATCAGTACTCAGGGAAAAGAGACCCAGTACTTC.

This clone appeared a few times. V and J are TRBV7-9 and TRBJ2-5, with a possible D match to TRBD1 (5 bases). Germline CDR1 reads SEHNR; CDR2 reads FQNEAQ (reference sequence). The V end was cut by 1 base, the J end by 7 bases, with 10 bases between. This CDR3 is 13 amino acids long. The CDR3 spells CASSLGSRATQYF. CDR3 in DNA: TGTGCCAGCAGCTTAGGTAGCAGGGCGACCCAGTACTTC. Looking up the rest from reference TRBV7-9 and TRBJ2-5 gives the full variable domain: DTGVSQNPRHKITKRGQNVTFRCDPISEHNRLYWYRQTLGQGPEFLTYFQNEAQLEKSRLLSDRFSAERPKGSFSTLEIQRTEQGDSAMYLCASSLGSRATQYFGPGTRLLVL.

The gene calls are TRBV7-6 and TRBJ2-3, with D unclear. Germline V gene lookup returns CDR1 SGHVS and CDR2 FNYEAQ. V was clipped by 5 bases and J by 0 bases, with 6 bases between them. CDR3 size: 13 residues. The CDR3 nucleotides are TGTGCCAGCAGCCAGGCCAGCACAGATACGCAGTATTTT. It encodes CASSQASTDTQYF. The whole variable domain, remainder taken from reference TRBV7-6 and TRBJ2-3, is GAGVSQSPRYKVTKRGQDVALRCDPISGHVSLYWYRQALGQGPEFLTYFNYEAQQDKSGLPNDRFSAERPEGSISTLTIQRTEQRDSAMYRCASSQASTDTQYFGPGTRLTVL.

J is TRBJ2-6 and V is TRBV18, with 13 positions matching TRBD2. This CDR3 comprises 19 residues. V gave up 5 bases and J gave up 2 bases; unmatched junction bases: 9. Germline CDR1 and CDR2: KGHSH and LQKENI. CDR3: CASSFRPGLAGAGANVLTF. In nucleotides, the CDR3 is TGTGCCAGCTCATTCCGCCCCGGACTAGCGGGGGCTGGGGCCAACGTCCTGACTTTC.

The CDR3 DNA reads as TGCGCCAGCACAACTACCGGGACAGCTAATGAAAAACTGTTTTTT. Translating gives CASTTTGTANEKLFF. The chain joins TRBV5-1 to TRBJ1-4; TRBD1 matches at 7 bases. Germline CDR1 reads SGHRS; CDR2 reads YFSETQ. CDR3 length: 15 amino acids. V shed 6 bases, J shed 3 bases, and the junction held 8 bases outside the gene matches.

This clone was counted a few times. This chain uses TRBV28 with TRBJ2-7, with D perhaps matching TRBD1 (6 bases). V lost 6 bases and J 5 bases, leaving 23 bases between the germline ends. The V gene's germline CDR1 is MDHEN and CDR2 SYDVKM. CDR3 length: 16 residues. CDR3: CASRKISGHFAHEQYF. CDR3 in DNA: TGTGCCAGCAGAAAGATATCGGGACATTTTGCCCACGAGCAGTACTTC.

The chain carries TRBV30 and TRBJ1-2; weak D call: TRBD1 (6 bases). Trimming removed 2 bases at V and 4 bases at J, with 14 bases between. This CDR3 contains 14 residues. CDR1 and CDR2 (germline): GTSNPN, SVGIG (reference sequence). Written as DNA, the CDR3 is TGTGCCTGGAGTAGTTCGACGGGGGCCTATGGCTACACCTTC. Amino acid sequence: CAWSSSTGAYGYTF.

CDR3 sequence (DNA): TGTGCCAGCAGCCCTGATTGGTACCTCATGAACACTGAAGCTTTCTTT. Protein product: CASSPDWYLMNTEAFF. The rearrangement joins TRBV7-8 to TRBJ1-1, with D hard to call. Trimming pared 5 bases from V and 0 bases from J, leaving 16 bases between. The CDR3 runs 16 residues. Germline V gene sequence: CDR1 SGHVS, CDR2 FQNEAQ. Full variable domain (rest looked up from reference TRBV7-8 and TRBJ1-1): GAGVSQSPRYKVAKRGQDVALRCDPISGHVSLFWYQQALGQGPEFLTYFQNEAQLDKSGLPSDRFFAERPEGSVSTLKIQRTQQEDSAVYLCASSPDWYLMNTEAFFGQGTRLTVV.

The CDR3 region has the DNA TGTGCCAGCAGTCCCCGGACGGGAAACACTGAAGCTTTCTTT. Protein product: CASSPRTGNTEAFF. The chain combines TRBV27 with TRBJ1-1; no clear D. Germline CDR1 and CDR2: MNHEY and SMNVEV (reference sequence). The CDR3 is 14 residues long. V gave up 5 bases and J gave up 2 bases, with 12 bases separating them.

The genes are TRBV30 and TRBJ2-7; TRBD1 matches at 8 bases. This CDR3 spans 13 amino acids. V was pared by 3 bases and J by 3 bases, with 4 bases of the junction left unmatched. The V gene's germline CDR1 is GTSNPN and CDR2 SVGIG (reference sequence). The CDR3 sequence is CAWRGTGYYEQYF. CDR3 DNA sequence: TGTGCCTGGAGAGGGACAGGCTACTACGAGCAGTACTTC.

The chain has TRBV6-4 and TRBJ2-1, with 8 bases that match TRBD2. Germline loops: CDR1 MRHNA, CDR2 SNTAGT. The CDR3 is made up of 16 amino acids. V shed 0 bases and J 5 bases; nucleotides not matched to a gene: 6. The CDR3 protein is CASSDSFGTRDNEQFF. The CDR3 region has the DNA TGTGCCAGCAGTGACTCATTTGGGACTAGGGACAATGAGCAGTTCTTC.

This chain links TRBV11-3 with TRBJ2-5; possibly TRBD1 for D (5 bases). V lost 0 bases, J lost 3 bases, and 17 bases lay in between. CDR1 SGHNT and CDR2 YENEEA come from the germline V gene. The CDR3 has 17 residues. This CDR3 is CASSLDSRRQGKETQYF. CDR3 DNA sequence: TGTGCCAGCAGCTTAGATTCGAGGCGTCAGGGCAAAGAGACCCAGTACTTC.

The V and J genes are TRBV15 and TRBJ2-3, with D tentatively TRBD2 (6 bases). Germline V gene sequence: CDR1 LNHNV, CDR2 YYDKDF (reference sequence). The ends were cut back, 3 bases at V and 2 bases at J, with 21 bases in the middle. The CDR3 totals 18 residues. The CDR3 is CATSRLASAGGNTDTQYF. The CDR3 bases are TGTGCCACCAGCAGGCTGGCTTCAGCGGGTGGTAACACAGATACGCAGTATTTT.

V is TRBV10-3 and J is TRBJ2-3, with 7 bases identical to TRBD2. Per the germline V gene, CDR1 is ENHRY and CDR2 is SYGVKD. This CDR3 is 15 amino acids long. J was trimmed by 0 bases and V by 3 bases; bases with no gene match: 3. CDR3 coding DNA: TGTGCCATCAGTGAAGCGGGGTTTAGCACAGATACGCAGTATTTT. Translation: CAISEAGFSTDTQYF.

This rearrangement joins TRBV6-5 to TRBJ1-1; 7 nucleotides line up with TRBD1. This CDR3 region has 13 residues. Germline loops: CDR1 MNHEY, CDR2 SVGAGI. With 7 bases clipped from V and 5 bases from J, the junction kept 7 bases outside the gene matches. The CDR3 reads CASMVGRGTEAFF. CDR3 DNA sequence: TGTGCCAGCATGGTCGGCAGGGGGACTGAAGCTTTCTTT.

This chain uses TRBV19 with TRBJ2-7; 8 nucleotides agree with TRBD1. The ends lost 6 bases at V and 1 base at J; junction bases unmatched: 8. CDR3 length: 15 amino acids. Per the germline V gene, CDR1 is LNHDA and CDR2 is SQIVND (reference sequence). The CDR3 loop reads CASSLDRGLSYEQYF. For the CDR3, the DNA is TGTGCCAGTAGCCTTGACAGGGGATTATCCTACGAGCAGTACTTC. Full variable domain (remainder filled in from reference TRBV19 and TRBJ2-7): DGGITQSPKYLFRKEGQNVTLSCEQNLNHDAMYWYRQDPGQGLRLIYYSQIVNDFQKGDIAEGYSVSREKKESFPLTVTSAQKNPTAFYLCASSLDRGLSYEQYFGPGTRLTVT.

The chain recombines TRBV27 with TRBJ2-7; the D gene is possibly TRBD2 (5 bases). This CDR3 has 15 amino acids. Looked up from germline, CDR1 is MNHEY and CDR2 is SMNVEV (reference sequence). Trimming took off 4 bases at V and 3 bases at J, with 16 bases between the two ends. The CDR3 sequence: CASSSLGPGDYEQYF. The CDR3 region has the DNA TGTGCCAGCAGTTCATTAGGGCCCGGGGACTACGAGCAGTACTTC.

V is TRBV6-5 and J is TRBJ1-3; no clear D gene. Germline V lookup: CDR1 MNHEY, CDR2 SVGAGI. The CDR3 sequence is 12 residues long. Trimming removed 7 bases from V and 2 bases from J, with 6 bases in between. CDR3 bases: TGTGCCAGCATCCTGACTGGAAACACCATATATTTT. Translating gives CASILTGNTIYF.

This clone showed up just a few times. The chain has TRBV11-2 and TRBJ2-3; 14 nucleotides match TRBD2. The germline gives CDR1 SGHAT, CDR2 FQNNGV. The CDR3 contains 19 residues. Trimming removed 5 bases from V and 2 bases from J; junction bases left unmatched: 12. CDR3 protein: CASSRGLAGAYLYTDTQYF. As DNA, the CDR3 is TGTGCCAGCAGCAGGGGACTAGCGGGAGCGTACCTTTACACAGATACGCAGTATTTT.

V gene TRBV5-4 combines with J gene TRBJ2-4; the match to TRBD1 covers 11 bases. There are 16 residues in the CDR3. After removal of 4 bases from V and 6 bases from J, the junction contained 9 bases not matched to a gene. Germline CDR1 and CDR2: SGHNT and YYREEE (reference sequence). DNA for the CDR3: TGTGCCAGCAGCGTGGACAGGGGGCGCGTAGGAAACATTCAGTACTTC. Translated, it gives CASSVDRGRVGNIQYF.

V gene TRBV5-4 combines with J gene TRBJ2-7; D is undetermined. The germline V gene encodes CDR1 SGHNT and CDR2 YYREEE (reference sequence). V was cut by 1 base and J by 3 bases, with 11 bases left in between. CDR3 length equals 14 residues. CDR3 DNA sequence: TGTGCCAGCAGCTTGCAGGCCTCGATCTACGAGCAGTACTTC. Encoded protein: CASSLQASIYEQYF.

This clone appeared a single time. The CDR3 reads CSASGGYGYTF. The DNA of the CDR3 is TGCAGTGCTAGTGGAGGCTATGGCTACACCTTC. The V and J genes are TRBV20-1 and TRBJ1-2; D remains unclear. V shed 3 bases and J shed 4 bases, with 6 bases lying between them. The CDR3 covers 11 residues. Germline V CDR1 and CDR2: DFQATT, SNEGSKA (reference sequence).

This clone was detected only once. This chain joins TRBV10-2 and TRBJ1-2; 8 bases align to TRBD1. The CDR3 loop spans 13 amino acids. Unmatched junction bases numbered 6, after V lost 6 bases and J lost 6 bases. Germline CDR1 reads WSHSY; CDR2 reads SAAADI. The CDR3: CASRDREVHGYTF. Written as DNA, the CDR3 is TGCGCCAGCAGGGACAGGGAAGTACATGGCTACACCTTC.